This record looks at one T cell receptor beta chain sequence and its context. The protocol was immunoSEQ multiplex PCR, while the TCRdb copy is restricted to in-frame clones and leaves out a portion. The table records 170,000 or so clones, about 80% of them present only once. The data originate from a study of blood T cell repertoires in COVID-19. Germline lookup yields CDR1 SQVTM and CDR2 ANQGSEA. The V end lost 0 bases, the J end lost 3 bases, and 15 bases lay between the germline ends. The CDR3 length is 16 residues. The sequencing input was peripheral blood. The receptor's source is a woman in her sixties or seventies with acute or convalescent COVID-19. The V call is TRBV29-1, the J call TRBJ2-4; D might be TRBD2 (5 bases). CDR3 nucleotide sequence: TGCAGCGTTGAAGAACGACACGGGATCGGCAAAAACATTCAGTACTTC. This sequence encodes CSVEERHGIGKNIQYF.